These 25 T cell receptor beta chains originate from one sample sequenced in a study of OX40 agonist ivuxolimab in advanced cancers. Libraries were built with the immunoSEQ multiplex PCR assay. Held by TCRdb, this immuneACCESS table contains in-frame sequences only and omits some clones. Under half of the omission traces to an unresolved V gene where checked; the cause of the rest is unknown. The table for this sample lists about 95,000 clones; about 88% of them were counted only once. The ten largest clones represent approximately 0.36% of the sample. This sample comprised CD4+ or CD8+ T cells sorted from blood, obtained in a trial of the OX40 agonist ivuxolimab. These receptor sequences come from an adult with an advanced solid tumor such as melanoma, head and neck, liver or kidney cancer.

The CDR3 loop is CSAGDGYEQYF. The CDR3 coding sequence is TGCAGCGCCGGGGACGGCTACGAGCAGTACTTC. The chain has TRBV29-1 and TRBJ2-7, with D perhaps being TRBD1 or TRBD2 (5 bases each). Trimming removed 7 bases from V and 3 bases from J, with 10 bases in between. Germline V gives CDR1 SQVTM, CDR2 ANQGSEA. The CDR3 length is 11 residues.

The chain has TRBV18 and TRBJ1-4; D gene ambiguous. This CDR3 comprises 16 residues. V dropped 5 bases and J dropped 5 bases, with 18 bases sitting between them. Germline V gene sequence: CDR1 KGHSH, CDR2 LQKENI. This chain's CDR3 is CASSKRWFSPNEKLFF. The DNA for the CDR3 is TGTGCCAGCTCAAAACGATGGTTCAGTCCGAATGAAAAACTGTTTTTT. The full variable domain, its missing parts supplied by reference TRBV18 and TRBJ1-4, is NAGVMQNPRHLVRRRGQEARLRCSPMKGHSHVYWYRQLPEEGLKFMVYLQKENIIDESGMPKERFSAEFPKEGPSILRIQQVVRGDSAAYFCASSKRWFSPNEKLFFGSGTQLSVL.

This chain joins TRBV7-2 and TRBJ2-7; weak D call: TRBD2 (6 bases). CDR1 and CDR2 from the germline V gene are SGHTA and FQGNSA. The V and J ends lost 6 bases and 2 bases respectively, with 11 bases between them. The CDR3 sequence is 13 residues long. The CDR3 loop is CASRLGGPYEQYF. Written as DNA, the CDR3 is TGTGCCAGCAGGCTGGGGGGTCCCTACGAGCAGTACTTC.

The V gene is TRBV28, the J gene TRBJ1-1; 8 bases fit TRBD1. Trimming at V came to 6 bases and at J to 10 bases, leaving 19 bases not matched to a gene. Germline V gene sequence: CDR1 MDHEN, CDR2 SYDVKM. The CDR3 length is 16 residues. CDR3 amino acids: CASSPIGQGPTVGAFF. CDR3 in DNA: TGTGCCAGCAGCCCCATTGGACAGGGTCCTACCGTAGGAGCTTTCTTT.

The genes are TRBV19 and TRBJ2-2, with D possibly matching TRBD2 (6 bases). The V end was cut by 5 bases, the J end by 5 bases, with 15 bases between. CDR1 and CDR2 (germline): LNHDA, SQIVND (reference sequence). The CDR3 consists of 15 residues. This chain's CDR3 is CASSEEGVETGELFF. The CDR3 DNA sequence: TGTGCCAGTAGTGAGGAGGGAGTGGAGACCGGGGAGCTGTTTTTT.

The CDR3: CASSLSTGTGVNEQYF. Written as DNA, the CDR3 is TGTGCCAGCAGTTTGAGCACCGGGACAGGAGTCAACGAGCAGTACTTC. The chain carries TRBV7-9 and TRBJ2-7, with 8 bases aligning to TRBD1. CDR1 and CDR2 from the germline V gene are SEHNR and FQNEAQ (reference sequence). Trimming cost V 6 bases and J 5 bases; bases outside gene matches: 15. This CDR3 has 16 amino acids.

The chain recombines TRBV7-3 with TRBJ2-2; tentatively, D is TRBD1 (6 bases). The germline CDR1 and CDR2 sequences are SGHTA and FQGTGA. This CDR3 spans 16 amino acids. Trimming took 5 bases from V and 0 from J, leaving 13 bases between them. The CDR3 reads CASSPDRTSNTGELFF. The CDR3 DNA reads TGTGCCAGCAGCCCTGACAGGACGTCGAACACCGGGGAGCTGTTTTTT.

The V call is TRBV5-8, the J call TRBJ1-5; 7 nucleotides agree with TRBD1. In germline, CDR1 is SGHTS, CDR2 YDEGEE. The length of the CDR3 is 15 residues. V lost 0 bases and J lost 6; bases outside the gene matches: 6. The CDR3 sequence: CASSLVRGRGQPQHF. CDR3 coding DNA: TGTGCCAGCAGCTTGGTTAGGGGGCGCGGTCAGCCCCAGCATTTT.

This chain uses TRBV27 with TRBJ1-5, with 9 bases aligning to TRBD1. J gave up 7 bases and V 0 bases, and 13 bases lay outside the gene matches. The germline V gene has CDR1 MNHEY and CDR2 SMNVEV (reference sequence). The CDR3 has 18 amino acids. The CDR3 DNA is TGTGCCAGCAGTTTATCGACCCACAGGGGGCGCAGGGTCCAGCCCCAGCATTTT. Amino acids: CASSLSTHRGRRVQPQHF.

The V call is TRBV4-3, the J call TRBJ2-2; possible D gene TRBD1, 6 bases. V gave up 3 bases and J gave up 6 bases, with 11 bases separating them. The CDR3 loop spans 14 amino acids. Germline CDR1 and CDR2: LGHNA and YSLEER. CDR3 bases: TGCGCCAGCAGCCATTTAAACAGGGCCGGGGAGCTGTTTTTT. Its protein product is CASSHLNRAGELFF.

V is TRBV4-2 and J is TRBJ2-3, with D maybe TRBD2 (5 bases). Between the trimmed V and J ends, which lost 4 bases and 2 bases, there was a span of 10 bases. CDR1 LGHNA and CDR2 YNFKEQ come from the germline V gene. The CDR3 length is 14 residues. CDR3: CASSPRVDTDTQYF. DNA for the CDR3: TGTGCCAGCAGCCCGAGGGTGGACACAGATACGCAGTATTTT.

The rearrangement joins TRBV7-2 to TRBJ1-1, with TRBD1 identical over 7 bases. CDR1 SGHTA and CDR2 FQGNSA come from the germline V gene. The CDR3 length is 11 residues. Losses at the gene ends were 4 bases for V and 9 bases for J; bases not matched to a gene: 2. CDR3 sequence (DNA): TGTGCCAGCAGCTCGGGACAGAAAGCTTTCTTT. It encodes CASSSGQKAFF.

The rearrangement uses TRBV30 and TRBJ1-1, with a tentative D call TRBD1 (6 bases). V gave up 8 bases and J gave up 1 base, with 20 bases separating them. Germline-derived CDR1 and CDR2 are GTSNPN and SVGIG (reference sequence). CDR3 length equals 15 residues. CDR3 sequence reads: CAHLGRGTPNTEAFF. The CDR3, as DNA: TGTGCCCACCTCGGGAGGGGGACCCCGAACACTGAAGCTTTCTTT.

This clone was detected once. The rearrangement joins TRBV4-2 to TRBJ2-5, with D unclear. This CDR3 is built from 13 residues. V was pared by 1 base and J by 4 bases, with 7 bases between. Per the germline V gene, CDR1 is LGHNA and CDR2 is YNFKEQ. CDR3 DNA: TGTGCCAGCAGCCAAGTCCGTTCAGAGACCCAGTACTTC. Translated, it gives CASSQVRSETQYF.

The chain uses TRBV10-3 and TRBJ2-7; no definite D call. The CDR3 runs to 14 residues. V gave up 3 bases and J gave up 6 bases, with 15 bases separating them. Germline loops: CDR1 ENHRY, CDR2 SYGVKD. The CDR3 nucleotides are TGTGCCATCAGTGAAATGACACCCCCCTCCGAGCAGTACTTC. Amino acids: CAISEMTPPSEQYF.

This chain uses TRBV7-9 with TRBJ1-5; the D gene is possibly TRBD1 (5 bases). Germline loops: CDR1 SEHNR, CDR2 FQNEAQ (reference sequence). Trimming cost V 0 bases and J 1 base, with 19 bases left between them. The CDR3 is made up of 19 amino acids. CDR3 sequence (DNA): TGTGCCAGCAGCTTAGCGCTGGGGGGATTGGTAACGAGCAATCAGCCCCAGCATTTT. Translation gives CASSLALGGLVTSNQPQHF.

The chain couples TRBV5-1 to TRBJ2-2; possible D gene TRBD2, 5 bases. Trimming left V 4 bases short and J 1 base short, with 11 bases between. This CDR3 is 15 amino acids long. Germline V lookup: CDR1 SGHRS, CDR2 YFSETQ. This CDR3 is CASSRDSVNTGELFF. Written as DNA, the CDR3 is TGCGCCAGCAGCCGAGATAGCGTGAACACCGGGGAGCTGTTTTTT.

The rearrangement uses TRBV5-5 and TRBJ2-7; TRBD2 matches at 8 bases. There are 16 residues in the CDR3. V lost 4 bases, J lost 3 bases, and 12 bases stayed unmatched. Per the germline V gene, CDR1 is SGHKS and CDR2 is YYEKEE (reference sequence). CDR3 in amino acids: CASSPWGGSGNYEQYF. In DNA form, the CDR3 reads TGTGCCAGCAGCCCCTGGGGAGGTAGCGGGAACTACGAGCAGTACTTC.

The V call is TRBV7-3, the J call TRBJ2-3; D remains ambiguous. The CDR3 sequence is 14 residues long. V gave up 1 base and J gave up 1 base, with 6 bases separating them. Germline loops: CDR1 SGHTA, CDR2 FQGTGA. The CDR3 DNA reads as TGTGCCAGCAGCTTAAGATATGGCACAGATACGCAGTATTTT. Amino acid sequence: CASSLRYGTDTQYF.

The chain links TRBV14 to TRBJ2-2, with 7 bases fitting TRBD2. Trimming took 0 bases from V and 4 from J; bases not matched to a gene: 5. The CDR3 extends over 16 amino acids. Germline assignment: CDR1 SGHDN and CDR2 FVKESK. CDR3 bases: TGTGCCAGCAGCCAAGATGCTAGCGGACTCACCGGGGAGCTGTTTTTT. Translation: CASSQDASGLTGELFF.

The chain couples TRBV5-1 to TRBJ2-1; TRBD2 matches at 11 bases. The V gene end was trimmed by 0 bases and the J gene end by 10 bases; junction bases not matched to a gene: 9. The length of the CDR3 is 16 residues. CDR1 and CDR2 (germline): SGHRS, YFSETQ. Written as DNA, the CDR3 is TGCGCCAGCAGCTTGGTACGGCTAGCGGGAGGAGGGGAGCAGTTCTTC. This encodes CASSLVRLAGGGEQFF.

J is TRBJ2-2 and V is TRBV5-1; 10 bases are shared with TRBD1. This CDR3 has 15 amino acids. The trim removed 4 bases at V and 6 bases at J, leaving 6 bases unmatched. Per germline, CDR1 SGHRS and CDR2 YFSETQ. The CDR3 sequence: CASSGTGVGAGELFF. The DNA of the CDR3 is TGCGCCAGCAGCGGGACAGGGGTTGGGGCCGGGGAGCTGTTTTTT.

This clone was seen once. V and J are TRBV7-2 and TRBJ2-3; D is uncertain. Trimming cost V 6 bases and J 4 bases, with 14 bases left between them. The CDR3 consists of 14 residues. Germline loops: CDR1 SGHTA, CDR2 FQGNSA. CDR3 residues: CASSLFTGPDTQYF. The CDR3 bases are TGTGCCAGCAGTTTATTCACTGGCCCAGATACGCAGTATTTT.

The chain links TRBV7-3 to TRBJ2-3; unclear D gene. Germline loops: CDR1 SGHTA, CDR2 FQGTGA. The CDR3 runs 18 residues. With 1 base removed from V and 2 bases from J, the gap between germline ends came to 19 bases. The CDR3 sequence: CASSLSPRSLSTTDTQYF. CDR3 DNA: TGTGCCAGCAGCTTAAGCCCGAGGTCCCTATCTACCACAGATACGCAGTATTTT.

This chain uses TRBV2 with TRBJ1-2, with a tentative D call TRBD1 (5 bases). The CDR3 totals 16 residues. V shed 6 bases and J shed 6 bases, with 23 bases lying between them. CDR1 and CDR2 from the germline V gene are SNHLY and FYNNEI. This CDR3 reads CASSHAGTLGLDGYTF. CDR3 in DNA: TGTGCCAGCAGCCACGCCGGGACCCTAGGTTTAGATGGCTACACCTTC.